Reported below is one TCR beta chain. Its recognized antigen is unknown. Base quality data are lacking; no much larger clone is found one base away. The entry originates in a study of blood T cell repertoires in COVID-19 (dated by TCRdb to the early 2020s). Regarding the research as a whole: Samples from collaborators originated in the United States, Italy and Spain and spanned both the acute and convalescent phases of COVID-19. The material from the prospective study consisted of cDNA or gDNA derived from T cells, B-cell-depleted T cells, or PBMCs. Subjects who had been exposed to COVID-19, were actively infected with it, or had recovered from it provided the deeply sampled blood TCRbeta repertoires that made up the dataset. The repertoires were released in a freely available public database intended as a resource for research on the immune response to SARS-CoV-2. Samples came from the ongoing ImmuneRACE study (first 160 participants) plus 1,254 subjects from 6 global collaborators. Sample metadata almost always included a de-identified subject ID, COVID-19 status, age in years and sex. Where HLA class I and class II types were available, the types were taken from metadata supplied by the sample provider, not from assay-based typing.

The collaborating institutions used their own protocols to collect whole blood in K2EDTA tubes. For TCRbeta analysis, collaborator samples were shipped as frozen whole blood, as isolated PBMCs, or as DNA extracted from either sample type. The immunoSEQ Assay, a bias-controlled multiplex PCR, was used to amplify TCRbeta CDR3 regions from genomic DNA. The study's own analysis went as follows. Nucleated cell counts per sample were estimated from amplification of reference gene primers within the assay. To quantify the absolute abundance of each unique TCRbeta CDR3 rearrangement, sequence reads were collapsed and filtered. For each sample, productive Simpson clonality was calculated by taking the square root of Simpson's diversity index across productive rearrangements. TCRdb retrieved this table from immuneACCESS and kept in-frame rearrangements only. Not all clones are present; in checked studies, unresolved V genes account for under half, and no reason is known for the remainder. The V and J calls and the clone size are those of that table, but D and trimming were determined from the DNA. Recorded for this sample are tens of thousands of clones; over 70% of them occurred a single time. The leading ten clones occupy about 18% of the sample.

Its CDR3 holds 14 amino acids, cysteine through phenylalanine. Of the read, only the CDR3 DNA is kept; its 42 bases are in frame from base 1. The germline V gene supplies CDR1 SGHTA and CDR2 FQGNSA. V has 5 bases trimmed and J has 5 bases trimmed; junction bases matching no gene number 6. Overall study outcomes, separate from this receptor: Clinical and demographic metadata were provided uncurated, with the amount varying by source and participant.

This clonotype originated in a woman aged 60 to 75 with acute or convalescent COVID-19. The sample consisted of peripheral blood. The chain was built from TRBV7-2 and TRBJ2-1; TRBD1 aligns with 7 central bases. DNA sequence: TGTGCCAGCAGCCCCGGGACAGCGAACAATGAGCAGTTCTTC. This yields the protein CASSPGTANNEQFF. With the portions outside the CDR3 filled from the reference TRBV7-2 and TRBJ2-1 genes, the complete variable region becomes GAGVSQSPSNKVTEKGKDVELRCDPISGHTALYWYRQSLGQGLEFLIYFQGNSAPDKSGLPSDRFSAERTGGSVSTLTIQRTQQEDSAVYLCASSPGTANNEQFFGPGTRLTVL.